This TCR beta chain was recorded in a study of cytomegalovirus exposure and HLA in healthy donors. In the study overall: Most donors, roughly 77% of a few hundred genotyped, fell in the Caucasian-associated ancestry cluster. Broader study findings: Near-uniform donor sequencing depth was presumed by presence/absence analyses.

Details on this clone: Its cognate antigen is unknown.

The PCR contained 60 Vbeta and 13 Jbeta primers. The assay was immunoSEQ multiplex PCR, and TCRdb's table has in-frame clones only and misses some. This sample contains 150,000 or so clones. The clonotype was recovered from a woman aged 50 to 60 in good health and CMV-seronegative. The specimen was PBMCs.

CDR3 amino acids: CASSFGGVGTEAFF. The CDR3, as DNA: TGTGCCAGCAGCTTTGGAGGGGTCGGTACTGAAGCTTTCTTT. V gene TRBV7-9 combines with J gene TRBJ1-1, with D possibly being TRBD1 (5 bases). V lost 3 bases, J lost 5 bases, and 13 bases lay in between. CDR1 and CDR2 from the germline V gene are SEHNR and FQNEAQ (reference sequence). The CDR3 runs 14 residues.